This is a list of T cell receptor beta chains from one sample in a study of tumor-infiltrating lymphocytes in primary liver carcinoma. MiXCR, applied by TCRdb to the multiplex PCR reads, yields one record per CDR3 protein. This sample yields almost 200,000 distinct CDR3 sequences, of which about 61% are seen a single time; roughly 6.8% belongs to the top ten. Sequencing was carried out using peripheral blood. The source of these receptors is a woman aged 60-70 years with primary liver carcinoma and hepatitis B virus infection. CDR3s include the opening cysteine and the closing phenylalanine or tryptophan. The order of the fields is D gene, J gene, clone size, V gene, CDR3 DNA, CDR3 protein. The D gene is left open where the match is weak. The size entry is marked missing in some rows and otherwise reads once, few, many or a size class.

D: NA; J: TRBJ1-2; size: NA; V: TRBV6-5; DNA: TGTGCCAGTAGTTACTCGCCCAGCGTTCATGGCTACACCTTC; CDR3: CASSYSPSVHGYTF
D: NA; J: TRBJ2-2; size: few; V: TRBV12-3/TRBV12-4; DNA: TGTGCCAGCAGTTTTCCGGCGCAAACGAACACCGGGGAGCTGTTTTTT; CDR3: CASSFPAQTNTGELFF
D: NA; J: TRBJ2-2; size: NA; V: TRBV11-2; DNA: TGTGCCAGCAACTCAAGGGGGAACACCGGGGAGCTGCTTTTT; CDR3: CASNSRGNTGELLF
D: NA; J: TRBJ2-1; size: NA; V: TRBV11-3; DNA: TGTACCAGCAGCCTGGGGTGTGAGGGCAATAAGCAGTTCTTC; CDR3: CTSSLGCEGNKQFF
D: TRBD2; J: TRBJ2-3; size: NA; V: TRBV6-2/TRBV6-3; DNA: TGTGCCAGCAACTTCAGGGCCCCGACTAGCGTGAGATGGGGCACAGATACGCAGTATTTT; CDR3: CASNFRAPTSVRWGTDTQYF
D: NA; J: TRBJ1-1; size: NA; V: TRBV6-1; DNA: TGTGCCAGCAGGAAACCCGGAGTGATGAACACTAAAGCTTTCTTT; CDR3: CASRKPGVMNTKAFF
D: TRBD2; J: TRBJ2-1; size: once; V: TRBV12-3/TRBV12-4; DNA: TGTGCCAGCAGTCCGTTGCGGGGGGTGGCTAGCGGGATAGCCTACAATGAGCAGTTCTTC; CDR3: CASSPLRGVASGIAYNEQFF
D: TRBD2; J: TRBJ2-7; size: NA; V: TRBV11-2; DNA: TGTGCCAGTAGCTACCTAAACAGCGGGACCTACGAGCAGTACTTC; CDR3: CASSYLNSGTYEQYF
D: TRBD2; J: TRBJ2-5; size: few; V: TRBV5-4; DNA: TGTGCCAGCAGGGCTAGCGGGAGAGAAGAAGAGACCCAGTACTTC; CDR3: CASRASGREEETQYF
D: NA; J: TRBJ1-5; size: NA; V: TRBV10-3; DNA: TGTGTCATCAGTGAATCTGGGGGTTCGATTTGGAGCAATCAGCCCCAGCATTTT; CDR3: CVISESGGSIWSNQPQHF
D: TRBD2; J: TRBJ2-2; size: many; V: TRBV12-3/TRBV12-4; DNA: TGTGCCAGCAGTCCTAGCGGTGTGAACACCGGGGAGCTGTTTTTT; CDR3: CASSPSGVNTGELFF
D: TRBD2; J: TRBJ2-5; size: few; V: TRBV4-1; DNA: TGCACCAGCAGCCATACTAGCGGGAGAGGGTCCCAAGAGACCCAGTACTTC; CDR3: CTSSHTSGRGSQETQYF
D: TRBD1; J: TRBJ1-1; size: few; V: TRBV5-4; DNA: TGTGCCAGCAGCTTCACAGGGGGGTCTGAAGCTTTCTTT; CDR3: CASSFTGGSEAFF
D: NA; J: TRBJ2-2; size: NA; V: TRBV11-2; DNA: TGTGCCAGCAGCCCAATGGGATTAGCGGCCAACACCGGGGAGCTGTTTTTT; CDR3: CASSPMGLAANTGELFF
D: NA; J: TRBJ2-7; size: NA; V: TRBV29-1; DNA: TGCAGCGTCAGAGAGACTAGATCTACCTACGAGCAGTACTTC; CDR3: CSVRETRSTYEQYF
D: NA; J: TRBJ1-1; size: NA; V: TRBV6-2/TRBV6-3; DNA: TGTGCCAGCAGTTACAGTCGTTGGGACACTGAAGCTTTCTTT; CDR3: CASSYSRWDTEAFF
D: TRBD1; J: TRBJ2-1; size: NA; V: TRBV12-3/TRBV12-4; DNA: TGTGCCAACAGCACCGGGACAGGGGGTTACGTGTTCTTC; CDR3: CANSTGTGGYVFF
D: NA; J: TRBJ2-5; size: NA; V: TRBV4-1; DNA: TGCGCCAGCAGCCAAGATACGGAGTTCCCAGAGACCCAGTACTTC; CDR3: CASSQDTEFPETQYF
D: NA; J: TRBJ2-3; size: NA; V: TRBV14; DNA: TGTGCCAGCAGACAAGTAGGGGATACGCAGTATTTT; CDR3: CASRQVGDTQYF
D: TRBD1; J: TRBJ1-1; size: NA; V: TRBV6-5; DNA: TGTGCTAGCAGTTACTCCGGGACAGGGAACACTGAAGTTTTCTTC; CDR3: CASSYSGTGNTEVFF
D: NA; J: TRBJ1-2; size: NA; V: TRBV12-3/TRBV12-4; DNA: TGTGCCAGCAGTTTTAGTCAGGCGGGGGCACTGAAATATGGCTACACCTTC; CDR3: CASSFSQAGALKYGYTF
D: NA; J: TRBJ1-5; size: NA; V: TRBV6-1; DNA: TGTGCCAGCAGTGAGGTGCGGTCCGATCAGCCCCAGCATTTT; CDR3: CASSEVRSDQPQHF
D: TRBD1; J: TRBJ2-3; size: once; V: TRBV5-1; DNA: TGCGCCAGCAGCTTGGGAGGGACAGGGGGCGCAGATACGCAGTATTTT; CDR3: CASSLGGTGGADTQYF
D: NA; J: TRBJ2-5; size: NA; V: TRBV11-1; DNA: TGTGCCAGCAGCCCAAGTACGTCTAGCGCCTTACAAGAGACCCAGTACTTC; CDR3: CASSPSTSSALQETQYF
D: TRBD1; J: TRBJ1-2; size: many; V: TRBV12-3/TRBV12-4; DNA: TGTGCCAGCAGGAAGACAGGGGGCGACTATGGCTACACCTTC; CDR3: CASRKTGGDYGYTF
D: TRBD1; J: TRBJ2-5; size: NA; V: TRBV29-1; DNA: TGCAGCGTCGTAGGACAGGGACGGCTCCAGTACTTC; CDR3: CSVVGQGRLQYF
D: TRBD1; J: TRBJ1-2; size: many; V: TRBV11-2; DNA: TGTGCCAGCAGCTCCATAAACAGGGGGCGCCTCGGCTATGGCTACACCTTC; CDR3: CASSSINRGRLGYGYTF
D: NA; J: TRBJ1-4; size: many; V: TRBV11-3; DNA: TGTGCCAGCAGCCGCGGGAGATCGAGTGAAAAACTGTTTTTT; CDR3: CASSRGRSSEKLFF
D: NA; J: TRBJ2-1; size: NA; V: TRBV11-2; DNA: TGTACCAGCAGCCCAGGATGGGGTCGAGAGCAGTTCTTC; CDR3: CTSSPGWGREQFF
D: NA; J: TRBJ1-2; size: many; V: TRBV11-2; DNA: TGTGCCAGCAGCTTAGTGCAAGCGGGTGGCTACACCTTC; CDR3: CASSLVQAGGYTF
D: NA; J: TRBJ2-1; size: NA; V: TRBV11-2; DNA: TGTACCAGCAGCCCAGGGGGGTCCTACAATGAGCAGTTCTTC; CDR3: CTSSPGGSYNEQFF
D: NA; J: TRBJ2-3; size: NA; V: TRBV11-2; DNA: TGTGCCAGCAGCTCAGGACTAGCAGGGACAGATACACAGTCTTTT; CDR3: CASSSGLAGTDTQSF
D: TRBD2; J: TRBJ2-3; size: few; V: TRBV20-1; DNA: TGCAGTGCTAGAGGTCGGCTAGCGGCGTTATACACAGATATGCAGTATTTT; CDR3: CSARGRLAALYTDMQYF
D: TRBD2; J: TRBJ2-1; size: few; V: TRBV28; DNA: TGTGCCAGCAGTTTTCTGACAACCGGGACTAGCGGGAGAGGTGGTGAGCAGTTCTTC; CDR3: CASSFLTTGTSGRGGEQFF
D: TRBD1; J: TRBJ1-2; size: few; V: TRBV28; DNA: TGTGCCAGCAGGAAGCCCGGGTCGGCCCAGGGGGCGAGGGGCTACACCTTC; CDR3: CASRKPGSAQGARGYTF
D: TRBD1; J: TRBJ1-1; size: many; V: TRBV28; DNA: TGTGCCAGCAGTTTAGGGTATGGGACAGGGGCCACTGAAGCTTTCTTT; CDR3: CASSLGYGTGATEAFF
D: TRBD2; J: TRBJ2-3; size: many; V: TRBV12-3/TRBV12-4; DNA: TGTGCCAGCAGTTTAGCCCCAGCGGGATACCGCACAGATACGCAGTATTTT; CDR3: CASSLAPAGYRTDTQYF
D: NA; J: TRBJ1-6; size: NA; V: TRBV18; DNA: TGTGCCAGCTCACCACCGGAGGGTTCACCCCTCCACTTT; CDR3: CASSPPEGSPLHF
D: TRBD2; J: TRBJ2-1; size: NA; V: TRBV4-1; DNA: TGCGCCAGCAGCCACTTCTCGGGGGGGAGCTGGGAGCAGTTCTTC; CDR3: CASSHFSGGSWEQFF
D: NA; J: TRBJ1-3; size: NA; V: TRBV11-3; DNA: TGTGCCAGCAGCTTAGAGCCCGATGGGACATCTGGAAACACCATAGATTTT; CDR3: CASSLEPDGTSGNTIDF
D: TRBD2; J: TRBJ2-5; size: few; V: TRBV7-8; DNA: TGTGCCAGCAGCCCCACTAGCGGCAGACTGAAAGAGACCCAGTACTTC; CDR3: CASSPTSGRLKETQYF
D: NA; J: TRBJ1-5; size: few; V: TRBV6-5; DNA: TGTGCCAGCAGTCTCCACGGTAACGATCAGCCTCAGCATTTT; CDR3: CASSLHGNDQPQHF